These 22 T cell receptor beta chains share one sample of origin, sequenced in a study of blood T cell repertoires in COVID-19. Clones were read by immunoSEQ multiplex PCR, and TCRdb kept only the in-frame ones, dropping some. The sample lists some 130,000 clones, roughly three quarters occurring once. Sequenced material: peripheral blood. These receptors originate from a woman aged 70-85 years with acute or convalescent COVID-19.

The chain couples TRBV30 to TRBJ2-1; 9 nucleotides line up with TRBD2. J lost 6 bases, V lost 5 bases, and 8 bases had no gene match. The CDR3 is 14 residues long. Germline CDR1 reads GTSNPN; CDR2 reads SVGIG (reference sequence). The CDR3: CAWPWRGGRNEQFF. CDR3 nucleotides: TGTGCCTGGCCCTGGCGGGGGGGCCGCAATGAGCAGTTCTTC.

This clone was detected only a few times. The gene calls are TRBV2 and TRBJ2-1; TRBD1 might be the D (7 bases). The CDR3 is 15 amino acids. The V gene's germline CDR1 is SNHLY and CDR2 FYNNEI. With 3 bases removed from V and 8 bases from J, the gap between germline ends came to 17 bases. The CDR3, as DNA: TGTGCCAGCAGTGAGATGGCAGGGGGACTTGATGAGCAGTTCTTC. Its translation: CASSEMAGGLDEQFF.

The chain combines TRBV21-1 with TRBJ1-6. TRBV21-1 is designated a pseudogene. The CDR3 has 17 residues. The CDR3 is CARSPKIWSSYNSPLHF. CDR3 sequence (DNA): TGTGCCAGGAGCCCAAAAATTTGGAGCTCCTATAATTCACCCCTCCACTTT.

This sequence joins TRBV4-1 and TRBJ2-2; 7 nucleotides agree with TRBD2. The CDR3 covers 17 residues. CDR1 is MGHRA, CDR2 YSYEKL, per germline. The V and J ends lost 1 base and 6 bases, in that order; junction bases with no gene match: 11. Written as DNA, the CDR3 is TGCGCCAGCAGCCAAGCGTTACGCGGGAGATGGGCCGGGGAGCTGTTTTTT. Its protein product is CASSQALRGRWAGELFF.

CDR3 bases: TGTGCCATCAGTGAGCGGACAGGCGGGAATTCACCCCTCCACTTT. Translation gives CAISERTGGNSPLHF. V gene TRBV10-3 combines with J gene TRBJ1-6; 7 bases line up with TRBD1. The CDR3 loop spans 15 amino acids. Looked up from germline, CDR1 is ENHRY and CDR2 is SYGVKD. The junction had 5 bases not matched to a gene; V was cut back by 2 bases and J by 7 bases.

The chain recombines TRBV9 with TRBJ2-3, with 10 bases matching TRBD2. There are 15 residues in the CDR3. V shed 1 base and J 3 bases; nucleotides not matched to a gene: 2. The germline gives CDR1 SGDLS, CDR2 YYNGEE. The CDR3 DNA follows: TGTGCCAGCAGCGTAACTAGCGGGATAACAGATACGCAGTATTTT. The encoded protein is CASSVTSGITDTQYF. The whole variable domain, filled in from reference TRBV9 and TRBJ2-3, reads DSGVTQTPKHLITATGQRVTLRCSPRSGDLSVYWYQQSLDQGLQFLIQYYNGEERAKGNILERFSAQQFPDLHSELNLSSLELGDSALYFCASSVTSGITDTQYFGPGTRLTVL.

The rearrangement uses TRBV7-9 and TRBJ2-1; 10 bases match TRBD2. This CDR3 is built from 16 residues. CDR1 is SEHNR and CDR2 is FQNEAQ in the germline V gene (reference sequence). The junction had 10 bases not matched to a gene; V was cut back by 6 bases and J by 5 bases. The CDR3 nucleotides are TGTGCCAGCAGTTTGGTGACTAGCGGGTTACACAATGAGCAGTTCTTC. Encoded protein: CASSLVTSGLHNEQFF.

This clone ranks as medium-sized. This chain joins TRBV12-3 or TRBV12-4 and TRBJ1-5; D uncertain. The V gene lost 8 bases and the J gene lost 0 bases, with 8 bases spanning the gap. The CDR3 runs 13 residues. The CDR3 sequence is CASSGYSNQPQHF. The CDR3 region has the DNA TGTGCCAGCTCAGGCTATAGCAATCAGCCCCAGCATTTT.

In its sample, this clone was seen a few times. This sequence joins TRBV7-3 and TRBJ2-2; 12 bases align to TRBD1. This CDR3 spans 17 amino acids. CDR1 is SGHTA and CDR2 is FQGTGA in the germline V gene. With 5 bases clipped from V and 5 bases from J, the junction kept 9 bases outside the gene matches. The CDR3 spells CASSPEGQGAGTGELFF. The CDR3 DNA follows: TGTGCCAGCAGCCCCGAGGGACAGGGGGCGGGTACCGGGGAGCTGTTTTTT. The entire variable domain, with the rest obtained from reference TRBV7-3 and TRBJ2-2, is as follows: GAGVSQTPSNKVTEKGKYVELRCDPISGHTALYWYRQSLGQGPEFLIYFQGTGAADDSGLPNDRFFAVRPEGSVSTLKIQRTERGDSAVYLCASSPEGQGAGTGELFFGEGSRLTVL.

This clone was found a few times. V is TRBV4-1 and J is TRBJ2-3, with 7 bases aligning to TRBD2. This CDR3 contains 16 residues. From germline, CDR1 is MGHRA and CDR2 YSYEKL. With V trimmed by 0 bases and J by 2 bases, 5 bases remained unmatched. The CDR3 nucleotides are TGCGCCAGCAGCCAAGAAGCCCTAGCGGTCACAGATACGCAGTATTTT. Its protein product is CASSQEALAVTDTQYF.

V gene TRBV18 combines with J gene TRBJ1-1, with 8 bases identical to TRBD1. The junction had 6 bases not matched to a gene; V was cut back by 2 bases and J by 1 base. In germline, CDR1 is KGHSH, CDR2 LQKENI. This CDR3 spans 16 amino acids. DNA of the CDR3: TGTGCCAGCTCACCAAACCGACAGGGGCAGAACACTGAAGCTTTCTTT. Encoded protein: CASSPNRQGQNTEAFF.

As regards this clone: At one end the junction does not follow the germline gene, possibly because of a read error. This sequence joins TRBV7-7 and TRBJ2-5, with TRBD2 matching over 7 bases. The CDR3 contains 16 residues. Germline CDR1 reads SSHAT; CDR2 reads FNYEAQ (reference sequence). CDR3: CASSSGSGGSRETQYF. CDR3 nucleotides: TGTGCTAGCAGCTCCGGCTCTGGCGGGAGTAGGGAGACCCAGTACTTC.

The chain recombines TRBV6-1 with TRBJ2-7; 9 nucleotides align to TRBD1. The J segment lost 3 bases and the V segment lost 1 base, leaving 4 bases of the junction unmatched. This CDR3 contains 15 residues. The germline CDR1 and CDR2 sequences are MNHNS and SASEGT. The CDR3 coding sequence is TGTGCCAGCAGTGAAGGGACAGGGGAGATCTACGAGCAGTACTTC. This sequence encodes CASSEGTGEIYEQYF.

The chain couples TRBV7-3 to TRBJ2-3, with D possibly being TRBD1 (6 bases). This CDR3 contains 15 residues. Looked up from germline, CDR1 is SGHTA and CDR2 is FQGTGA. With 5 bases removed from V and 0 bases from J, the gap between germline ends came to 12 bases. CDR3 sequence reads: CASSPRDTSTDTQYF. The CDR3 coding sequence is TGTGCCAGCAGCCCCCGGGACACTAGCACAGATACGCAGTATTTT.

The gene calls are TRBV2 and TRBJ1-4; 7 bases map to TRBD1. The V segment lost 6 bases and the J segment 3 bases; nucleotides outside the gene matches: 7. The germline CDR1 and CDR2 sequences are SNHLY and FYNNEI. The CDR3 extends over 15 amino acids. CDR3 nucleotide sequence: TGTGCCAGCAGCGCCGACAGGGTTGCTAATGAAAAACTGTTTTTT. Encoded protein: CASSADRVANEKLFF.

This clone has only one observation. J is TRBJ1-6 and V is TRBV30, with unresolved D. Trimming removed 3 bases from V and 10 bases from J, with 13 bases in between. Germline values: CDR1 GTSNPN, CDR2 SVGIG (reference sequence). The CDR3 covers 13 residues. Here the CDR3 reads CAWRPTSYSPLHF. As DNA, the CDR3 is TGTGCCTGGAGACCGACTAGTTACTCACCCCTCCACTTT.

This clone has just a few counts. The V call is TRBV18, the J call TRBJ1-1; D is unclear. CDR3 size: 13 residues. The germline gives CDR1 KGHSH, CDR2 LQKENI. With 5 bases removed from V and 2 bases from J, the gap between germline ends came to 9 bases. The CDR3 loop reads CASSDGGNTEAFF. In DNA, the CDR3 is TGTGCCAGCTCAGACGGCGGAAACACTGAAGCTTTCTTT.

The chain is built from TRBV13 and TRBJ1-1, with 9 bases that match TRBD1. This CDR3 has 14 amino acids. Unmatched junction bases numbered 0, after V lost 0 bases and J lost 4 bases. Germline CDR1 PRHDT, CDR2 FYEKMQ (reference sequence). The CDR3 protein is CASSLGDRGTEAFF. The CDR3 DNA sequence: TGTGCCAGCAGCTTAGGGGACAGGGGCACTGAAGCTTTCTTT.

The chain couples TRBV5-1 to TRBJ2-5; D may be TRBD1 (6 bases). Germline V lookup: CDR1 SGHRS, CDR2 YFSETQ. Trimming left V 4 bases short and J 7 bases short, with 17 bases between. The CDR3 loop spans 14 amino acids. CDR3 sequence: CASSPGQTRATQYF. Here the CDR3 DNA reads TGCGCCAGCAGCCCGGGACAAACTAGGGCGACCCAGTACTTC.

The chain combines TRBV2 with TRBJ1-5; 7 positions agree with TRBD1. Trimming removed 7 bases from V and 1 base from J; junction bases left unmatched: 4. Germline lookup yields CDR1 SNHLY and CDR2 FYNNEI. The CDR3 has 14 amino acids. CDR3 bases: TGTGCCAGCACTGGGACAGACAGCAATCAGCCCCAGCATTTT. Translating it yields CASTGTDSNQPQHF.

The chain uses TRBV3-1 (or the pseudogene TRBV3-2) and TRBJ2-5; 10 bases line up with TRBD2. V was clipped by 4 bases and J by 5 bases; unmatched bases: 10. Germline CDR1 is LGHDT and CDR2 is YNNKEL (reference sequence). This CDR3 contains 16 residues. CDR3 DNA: TGTGCCAGCAGCCCCCGGTTAGCGGGAGGTTCGGAGACCCAGTACTTC. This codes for CASSPRLAGGSETQYF.

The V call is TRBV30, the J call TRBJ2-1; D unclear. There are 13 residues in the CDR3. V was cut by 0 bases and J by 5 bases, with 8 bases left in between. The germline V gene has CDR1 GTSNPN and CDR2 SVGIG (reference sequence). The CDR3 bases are TGTGCCTGGAGTGTACGACTCGACAATGAGCAGTTCTTC. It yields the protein CAWSVRLDNEQFF.